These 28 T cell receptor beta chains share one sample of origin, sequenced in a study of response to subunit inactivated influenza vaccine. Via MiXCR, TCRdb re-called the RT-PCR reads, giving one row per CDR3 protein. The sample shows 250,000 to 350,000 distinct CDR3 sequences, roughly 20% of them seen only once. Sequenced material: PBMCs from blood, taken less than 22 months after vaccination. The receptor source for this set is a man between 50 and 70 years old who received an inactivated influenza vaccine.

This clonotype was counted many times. CDR3 nucleotides: TGTGCCAGCAGCGTAGATTACGGGGGCACGGGCAATGAGCAGTTCTTC. As protein: CASSVDYGGTGNEQFF. V is TRBV9 and J is TRBJ2-1; D may match TRBD1 or TRBD2 (6 bases each). V was shortened by 0 bases and J by 6 bases, with 16 bases between the two germline ends. This CDR3 contains 16 residues. In germline, CDR1 is SGDLS, CDR2 YYNGEE.

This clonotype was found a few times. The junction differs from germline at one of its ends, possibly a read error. CDR3 residues: CASSFGGQDTQYF. The CDR3 DNA reads TGTGCTAGCAGCTTTGGGGGACAAGATACGCAGTATTTT. The chain uses TRBV7-7 and TRBJ2-3; D may be TRBD1 (6 bases). Germline V gene data show CDR1 as SSHAT and CDR2 as FNYEAQ (reference sequence). CDR3 length equals 13 residues.

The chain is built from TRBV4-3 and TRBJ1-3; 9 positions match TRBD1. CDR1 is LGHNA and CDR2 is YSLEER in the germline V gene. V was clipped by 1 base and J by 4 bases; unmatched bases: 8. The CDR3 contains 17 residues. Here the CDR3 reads CASSQGGQGSAGNTIYF. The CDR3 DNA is TGCGCCAGCAGCCAAGGGGGACAGGGTTCGGCGGGAAACACCATATATTTT.

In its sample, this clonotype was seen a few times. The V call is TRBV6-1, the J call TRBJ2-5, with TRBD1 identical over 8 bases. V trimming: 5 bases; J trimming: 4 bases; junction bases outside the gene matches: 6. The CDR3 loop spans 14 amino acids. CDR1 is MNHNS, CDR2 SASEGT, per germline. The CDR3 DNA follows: TGTGCCAGCAGTCAACCAGGGGGCGCAGAGACCCAGTACTTC. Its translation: CASSQPGGAETQYF.

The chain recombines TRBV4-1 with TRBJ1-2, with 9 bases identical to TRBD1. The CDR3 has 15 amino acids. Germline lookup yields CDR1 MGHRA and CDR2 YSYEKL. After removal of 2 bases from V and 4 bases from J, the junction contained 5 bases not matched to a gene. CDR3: CASSQPGTGLYGYTF. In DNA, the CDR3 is TGCGCCAGCAGCCAACCCGGGACAGGGCTCTATGGCTACACCTTC.

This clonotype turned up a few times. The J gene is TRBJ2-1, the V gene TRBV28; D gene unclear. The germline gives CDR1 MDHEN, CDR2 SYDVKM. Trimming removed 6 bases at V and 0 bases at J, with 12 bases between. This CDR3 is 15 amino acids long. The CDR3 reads CASRIDFRSYNEQFF. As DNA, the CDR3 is TGTGCCAGCAGAATAGACTTCCGCTCCTACAATGAGCAGTTCTTC.

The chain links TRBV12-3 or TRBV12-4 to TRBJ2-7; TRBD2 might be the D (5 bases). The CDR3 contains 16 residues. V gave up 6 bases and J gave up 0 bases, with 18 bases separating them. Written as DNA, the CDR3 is TGTGCCAGCAGCTACCTGACGTTAGCGAGCTCCTACGAGCAGTACTTC. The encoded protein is CASSYLTLASSYEQYF.

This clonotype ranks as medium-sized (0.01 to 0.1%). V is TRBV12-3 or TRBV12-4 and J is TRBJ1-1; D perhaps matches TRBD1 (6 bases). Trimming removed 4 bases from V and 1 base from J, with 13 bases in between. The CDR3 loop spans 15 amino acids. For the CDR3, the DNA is TGTGCCAGCAGTTCCTTCGGGGGCCCGAACACTGAAGCTTTCTTT. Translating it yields CASSSFGGPNTEAFF.

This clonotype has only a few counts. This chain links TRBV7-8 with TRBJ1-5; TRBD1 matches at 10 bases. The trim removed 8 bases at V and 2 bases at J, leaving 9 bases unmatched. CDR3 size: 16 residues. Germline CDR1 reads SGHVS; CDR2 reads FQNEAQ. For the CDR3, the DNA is TGTGCCAGCGCAGGGACAGGGGAGTTTGGCAATCAGCCCCAGCATTTT. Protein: CASAGTGEFGNQPQHF.

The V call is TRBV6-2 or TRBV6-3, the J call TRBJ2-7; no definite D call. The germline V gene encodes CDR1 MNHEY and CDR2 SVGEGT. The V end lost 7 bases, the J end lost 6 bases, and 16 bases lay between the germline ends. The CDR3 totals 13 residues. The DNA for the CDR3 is TGTGCCAGCAAGGCTAGTCCCTTGGTCGAGCAGTACTTC. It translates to CASKASPLVEQYF.

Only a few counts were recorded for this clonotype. The DNA of the CDR3 is TGTGCCAGCAGTTACGAGGAGACCCAGTACTTC. The encoded protein is CASSYEETQYF. The rearrangement links TRBV6-2 or TRBV6-3 to TRBJ2-5; D gene unclear. The length of the CDR3 is 11 residues. CDR1 and CDR2 (germline): MNHEY, SVGEGT. With 2 bases removed from V and 5 bases from J, the gap between germline ends came to 3 bases.

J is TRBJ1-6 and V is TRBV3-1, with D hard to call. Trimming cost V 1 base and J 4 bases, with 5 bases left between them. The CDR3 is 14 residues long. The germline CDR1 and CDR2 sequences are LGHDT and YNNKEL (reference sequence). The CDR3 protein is CASSQAGYNSPLHF. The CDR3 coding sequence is TGTGCCAGCAGCCAAGCTGGGTATAATTCACCCCTCCACTTT.

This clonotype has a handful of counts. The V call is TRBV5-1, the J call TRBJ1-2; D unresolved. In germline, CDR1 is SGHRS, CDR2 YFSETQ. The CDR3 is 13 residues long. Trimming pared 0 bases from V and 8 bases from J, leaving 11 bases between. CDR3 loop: CASSLAGPRGYTF. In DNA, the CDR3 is TGCGCCAGCAGCTTGGCCGGCCCACGGGGCTACACCTTC.

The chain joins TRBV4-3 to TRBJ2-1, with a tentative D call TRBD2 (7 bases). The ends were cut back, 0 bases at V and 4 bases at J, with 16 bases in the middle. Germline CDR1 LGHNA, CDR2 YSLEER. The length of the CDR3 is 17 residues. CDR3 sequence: CASSQELSRGAYNEQFF. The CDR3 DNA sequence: TGCGCCAGCAGCCAAGAATTGTCCCGGGGGGCTTACAATGAGCAGTTCTTC.

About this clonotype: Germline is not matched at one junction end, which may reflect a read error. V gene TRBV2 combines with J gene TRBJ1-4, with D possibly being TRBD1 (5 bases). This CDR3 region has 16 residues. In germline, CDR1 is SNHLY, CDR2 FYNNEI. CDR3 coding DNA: TGTGCCAGCAAAGTGTCGTCGGGGCTGTCTAATGAAGAACTGTTTTTT. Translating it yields CASKVSSGLSNEELFF.

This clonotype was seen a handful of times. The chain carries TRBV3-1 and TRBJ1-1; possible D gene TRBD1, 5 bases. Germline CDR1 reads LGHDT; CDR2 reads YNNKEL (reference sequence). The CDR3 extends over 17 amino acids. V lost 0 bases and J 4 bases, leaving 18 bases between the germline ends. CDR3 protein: CASSQDFRPRGSTEAFF. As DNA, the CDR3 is TGTGCCAGCAGCCAAGATTTCCGCCCACGGGGGAGCACTGAAGCTTTCTTT.

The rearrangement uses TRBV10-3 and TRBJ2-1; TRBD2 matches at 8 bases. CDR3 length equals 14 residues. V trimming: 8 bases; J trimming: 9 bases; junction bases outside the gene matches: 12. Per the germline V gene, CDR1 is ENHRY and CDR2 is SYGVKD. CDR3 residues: CAIWNGGRLLEQFF. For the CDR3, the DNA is TGTGCCATCTGGAACGGCGGGAGGTTACTTGAGCAGTTCTTC.

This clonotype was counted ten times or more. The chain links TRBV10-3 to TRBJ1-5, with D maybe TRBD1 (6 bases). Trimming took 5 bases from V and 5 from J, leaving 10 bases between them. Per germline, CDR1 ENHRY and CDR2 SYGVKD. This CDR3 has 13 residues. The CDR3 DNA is TGTGCCATCAGTCGGGACAACTATCAGCCCCAGCATTTT. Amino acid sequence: CAISRDNYQPQHF.

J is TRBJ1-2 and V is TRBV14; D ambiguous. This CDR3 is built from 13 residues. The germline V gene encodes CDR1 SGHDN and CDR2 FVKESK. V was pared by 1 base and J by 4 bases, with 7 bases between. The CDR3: CASSQGVSYGYTF. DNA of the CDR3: TGTGCCAGCAGCCAAGGAGTATCCTATGGCTACACCTTC.

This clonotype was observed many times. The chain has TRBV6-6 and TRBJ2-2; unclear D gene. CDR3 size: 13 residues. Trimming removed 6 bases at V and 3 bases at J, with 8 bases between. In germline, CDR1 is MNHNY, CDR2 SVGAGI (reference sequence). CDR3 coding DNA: TGTGCCAGCAGATCCGTGGACACCGGGGAGCTGTTTTTT. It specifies CASRSVDTGELFF.

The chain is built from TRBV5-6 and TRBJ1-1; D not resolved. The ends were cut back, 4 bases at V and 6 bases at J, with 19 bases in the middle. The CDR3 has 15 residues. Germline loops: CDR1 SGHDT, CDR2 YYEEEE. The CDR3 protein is CASSGEVGARAEAFF. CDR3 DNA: TGTGCCAGCAGCGGGGAGGTGGGAGCTCGGGCTGAAGCTTTCTTT. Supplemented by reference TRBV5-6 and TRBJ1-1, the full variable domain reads DAGVTQSPTHLIKTRGQQVTLRCSPKSGHDTVSWYQQALGQGPQFIFQYYEEEERQRGNFPDRFSGHQFPNYSSELNVNALLLGDSALYLCASSGEVGARAEAFFGQGTRLTVV.

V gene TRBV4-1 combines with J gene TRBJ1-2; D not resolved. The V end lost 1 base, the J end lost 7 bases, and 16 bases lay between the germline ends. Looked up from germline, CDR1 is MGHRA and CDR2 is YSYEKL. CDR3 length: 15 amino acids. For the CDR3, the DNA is TGCGCCAGCAGCCAAGTGTTGGAGGGAGCGGGTGGCTACACCTTC. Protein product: CASSQVLEGAGGYTF.

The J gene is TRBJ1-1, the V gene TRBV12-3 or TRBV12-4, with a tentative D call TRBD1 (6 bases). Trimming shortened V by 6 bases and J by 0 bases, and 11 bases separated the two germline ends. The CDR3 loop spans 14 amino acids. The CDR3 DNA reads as TGTGCCAGCAGGTTGGACAGCTTGAACACTGAAGCTTTCTTT. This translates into CASRLDSLNTEAFF.

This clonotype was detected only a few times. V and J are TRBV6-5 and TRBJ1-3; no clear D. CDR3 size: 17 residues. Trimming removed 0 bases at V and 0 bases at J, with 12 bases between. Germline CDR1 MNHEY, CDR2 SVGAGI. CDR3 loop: CASSYSETAASGNTIYF. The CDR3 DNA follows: TGTGCCAGCAGTTACTCGGAAACCGCCGCCTCTGGAAACACCATATATTTT.

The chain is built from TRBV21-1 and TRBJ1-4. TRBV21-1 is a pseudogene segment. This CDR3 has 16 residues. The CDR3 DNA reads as TGTGCCAGCAGCAAAATGGCTGGGACTGATGATGAAAAACTGTTTTTT. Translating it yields CASSKMAGTDDEKLFF.

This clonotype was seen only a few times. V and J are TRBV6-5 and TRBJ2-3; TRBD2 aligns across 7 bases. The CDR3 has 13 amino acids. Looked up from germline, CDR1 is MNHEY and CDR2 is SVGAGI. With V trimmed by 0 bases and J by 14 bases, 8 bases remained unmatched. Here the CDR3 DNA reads TGTGCCAGCAGTTACTCGATGGGGGGGAGGGCGTATTTT. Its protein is CASSYSMGGRAYF.

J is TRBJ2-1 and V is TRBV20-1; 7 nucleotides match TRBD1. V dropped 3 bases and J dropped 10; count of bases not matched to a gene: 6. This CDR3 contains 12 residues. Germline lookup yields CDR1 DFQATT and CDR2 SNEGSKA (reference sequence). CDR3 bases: TGCAGTGCTAGGACAGGGTCCGGGGAGCAGTTCTTC. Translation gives CSARTGSGEQFF.

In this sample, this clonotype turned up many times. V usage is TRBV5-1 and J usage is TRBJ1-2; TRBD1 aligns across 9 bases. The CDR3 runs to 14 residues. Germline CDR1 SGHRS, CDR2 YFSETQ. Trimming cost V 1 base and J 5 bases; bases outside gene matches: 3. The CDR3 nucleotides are TGCGCCAGCAGCTTGACGGGACAGGGATATGGCTACACCTTC. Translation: CASSLTGQGYGYTF.